This TCR beta chain was profiled in a study of blood T cell repertoires in COVID-19. About the study: Some COVID-19 samples were acute and others convalescent; all came from the United States, Italy and Spain.

In its sample, this clone was seen once. CDR1 MDHEN and CDR2 SYDVKM come from the germline V gene. This CDR3 has 13 amino acids. V lost 8 bases, J lost 0 bases, and 2 bases stayed unmatched. The assay was immunoSEQ multiplex PCR, and TCRdb's table has in-frame clones only and misses some. The data contain about 260,000 clones, just under 90% of them singletons. The TCR sequence derives from a man in his fifties or sixties who had been exposed to COVID-19. The source material was PBMCs or T cells enriched from blood (not recorded which). V is TRBV28 and J is TRBJ1-1, with 8 positions matching TRBD1. In nucleotides, the CDR3 is TGTGCCAGCGGACAGGGTCTGAACACTGAAGCTTTCTTT. Translating gives CASGQGLNTEAFF.